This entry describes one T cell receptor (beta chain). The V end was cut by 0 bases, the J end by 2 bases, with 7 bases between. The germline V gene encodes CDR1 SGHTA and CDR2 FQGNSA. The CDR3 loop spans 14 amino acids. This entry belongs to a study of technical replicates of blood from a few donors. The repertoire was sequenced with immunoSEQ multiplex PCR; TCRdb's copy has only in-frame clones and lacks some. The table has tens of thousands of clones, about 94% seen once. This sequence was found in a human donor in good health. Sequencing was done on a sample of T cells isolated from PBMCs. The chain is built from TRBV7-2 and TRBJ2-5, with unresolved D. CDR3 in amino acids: CASSLAREQETQYF. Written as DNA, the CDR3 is TGTGCCAGCAGCTTAGCACGAGAACAAGAGACCCAGTACTTC.